Below, 21 T cell receptor beta chains from the same sample are listed, as sequenced in a study of lymphopenia after photon versus proton radiotherapy. TCRdb's table, derived via immunoSEQ multiplex PCR, lists solely in-frame clones and lacks some. The table records around 50,000 clones, approximately 88% of them present only once. The sample here was peripheral blood, taken from a patient treated with proton-based radiotherapy. These receptors came from a man aged 55-75 years with pancreatic cancer.

The gene calls are TRBV4-2 and TRBJ2-6; 12 positions agree with TRBD1. Germline assignment: CDR1 LGHNA and CDR2 YNFKEQ. The CDR3 totals 18 residues. V was clipped by 3 bases and J by 3 bases; unmatched bases: 6. CDR3 protein: CASSQSGTGGIGANVLTF. The CDR3 DNA sequence: TGTGCCAGCAGCCAGTCCGGGACAGGGGGCATTGGGGCCAACGTCCTGACTTTC.

CDR3 sequence (DNA): TGTGCCAGCAGCCCTATGCCGACAGGGGGGAGAGAAAAACTGTTTTTT. Translated: CASSPMPTGGREKLFF. This sequence joins TRBV5-5 and TRBJ1-4, with TRBD1 matching 9 bases. V was pared by 4 bases and J by 8 bases, with 12 bases of the junction left unmatched. CDR1 SGHKS and CDR2 YYEKEE come from the germline V gene (reference sequence). This CDR3 contains 16 residues.

CDR3 residues: CASSLAGWGTEAFF. In DNA form, the CDR3 reads TGCGCCAGCAGCTTGGCAGGGTGGGGCACTGAAGCTTTCTTT. The rearrangement links TRBV5-1 to TRBJ1-1; maybe TRBD1 (5 bases). The CDR3 spans 14 residues. The ends were cut back, 0 bases at V and 4 bases at J, with 10 bases in the middle. The V gene's germline CDR1 is SGHRS and CDR2 YFSETQ.

As DNA, the CDR3 is TGTGCCAGCTCACCTCAACAGCCTTCGGGGCAGTTCTTC. Translated, it gives CASSPQQPSGQFF. J is TRBJ2-1 and V is TRBV18; D remains unclear. The germline V gene encodes CDR1 KGHSH and CDR2 LQKENI. V shed 3 bases and J shed 12 bases, with 15 bases lying between them. This CDR3 has 13 amino acids.

This sequence joins TRBV19 and TRBJ1-1; D might be TRBD1 (5 bases). V lost 5 bases and J 1 base, leaving 17 bases between the germline ends. Germline V gene lookup returns CDR1 LNHDA and CDR2 SQIVND (reference sequence). The CDR3 length is 16 residues. DNA of the CDR3: TGTGCCAGTAGTGTAATTCAGGGAATGGCGAACACTGAAGCTTTCTTT. Translating it yields CASSVIQGMANTEAFF.

This rearrangement joins TRBV9 to TRBJ2-1; 9 positions agree with TRBD2. The germline CDR1 and CDR2 sequences are SGDLS and YYNGEE. The V and J ends lost 7 bases and 8 bases, in that order; junction bases with no gene match: 7. CDR3 length: 13 amino acids. In DNA, the CDR3 is TGTGCCAGCTGCGGGAGGGCCGCTGATGAGCAGTTCTTC. Translated, it gives CASCGRAADEQFF. The whole variable domain, remainder taken from reference TRBV9 and TRBJ2-1, is DSGVTQTPKHLITATGQRVTLRCSPRSGDLSVYWYQQSLDQGLQFLIQYYNGEERAKGNILERFSAQQFPDLHSELNLSSLELGDSALYFCASCGRAADEQFFGPGTRLTVL.

The CDR3 sequence is CASSESTGSGEAFF. The CDR3 DNA sequence: TGCGCCAGCAGTGAGTCAACGGGGTCTGGTGAAGCTTTCTTT. The rearrangement joins TRBV10-1 to TRBJ1-1; D unclear. V was trimmed by 0 bases and J by 7 bases, leaving 12 bases between them. The germline CDR1 and CDR2 sequences are WNHNN and SYGVQD (reference sequence). The CDR3 has 14 amino acids.

The V gene is TRBV11-2, the J gene TRBJ2-3; 8 bases map to TRBD1. Germline CDR1 and CDR2: SGHAT and FQNNGV. The CDR3 consists of 14 residues. J was trimmed by 4 bases and V by 7 bases; bases with no gene match: 7. The CDR3 DNA reads as TGTGCCAGCACCGACAGGGGATCAGCAGATACGCAGTATTTT. This codes for CASTDRGSADTQYF.

The chain combines TRBV15 with TRBJ1-1; D gene uncertain. This CDR3 comprises 14 residues. CDR1 is LNHNV and CDR2 is YYDKDF in the germline V gene (reference sequence). V was clipped by 0 bases and J by 1 base, with 6 bases between them. The CDR3 is CATSRDKSNTEAFF. The CDR3 nucleotides read TGTGCCACCAGCAGAGATAAGTCGAACACTGAAGCTTTCTTT.

For the CDR3, the DNA is TGTGCCTGGAGTGAGCAGCGGAATCAGCCCCAGCATTTT. Its translation is CAWSEQRNQPQHF. This chain uses TRBV30 with TRBJ1-5; D gene ambiguous. This CDR3 region has 13 residues. CDR1 is GTSNPN, CDR2 SVGIG, per germline (reference sequence). V was clipped by 1 base and J by 4 bases, with 8 bases between them.

The J gene is TRBJ2-7, the V gene TRBV6-5, with D hard to call. This CDR3 comprises 14 residues. Trimming shortened V by 2 bases and J by 1 base, and 9 bases separated the two germline ends. Germline CDR1 and CDR2: MNHEY and SVGAGI. The CDR3 protein is CASSYIGRSYEQYF. Written as DNA, the CDR3 is TGTGCCAGCAGTTACATTGGCAGATCCTACGAGCAGTACTTC.

The V and J genes are TRBV7-2 and TRBJ2-7; 8 bases fit TRBD2. The germline gives CDR1 SGHTA, CDR2 FQGNSA. This CDR3 region has 17 residues. With V trimmed by 5 bases and J by 2 bases, 14 bases remained unmatched. The chain's CDR3 is CASSRHPKAGVTYEQYF. DNA for the CDR3: TGTGCCAGCAGCCGCCACCCCAAAGCGGGAGTCACCTACGAGCAGTACTTC. The full variable domain, its missing parts supplied by reference TRBV7-2 and TRBJ2-7, is GAGVSQSPSNKVTEKGKDVELRCDPISGHTALYWYRQSLGQGLEFLIYFQGNSAPDKSGLPSDRFSAERTGGSVSTLTIQRTQQEDSAVYLCASSRHPKAGVTYEQYFGPGTRLTVT.

This clone showed up just once. The genes are TRBV14 and TRBJ2-5; 8 bases are shared with TRBD2. The CDR3 loop spans 15 amino acids. Germline loops: CDR1 SGHDN, CDR2 FVKESK. J was trimmed by 4 bases and V by 1 base; bases with no gene match: 5. CDR3: CASSQGGLAGETQYF. The CDR3 DNA follows: TGTGCCAGCAGCCAAGGGGGGCTAGCGGGAGAGACCCAGTACTTC.

This clone was seen once. The chain couples TRBV30 to TRBJ1-2, with D perhaps TRBD1 (5 bases). The CDR3 covers 13 residues. V dropped 0 bases and J dropped 3 bases, with 8 bases sitting between them. Germline CDR1 reads GTSNPN; CDR2 reads SVGIG (reference sequence). The CDR3 DNA reads as TGTGCCTGGAGTGTAGGGGAGGACTATGGCTACACCTTC. It yields the protein CAWSVGEDYGYTF.

V is TRBV25-1 and J is TRBJ1-2; 11 nucleotides agree with TRBD1. In germline, CDR1 is MGHDK, CDR2 SYGVNS. The CDR3 is 16 residues long. V was pared by 0 bases and J by 8 bases, with 8 bases of the junction left unmatched. The CDR3: CASSEYGQGAPRGYTF. CDR3 coding DNA: TGTGCCAGCAGTGAATATGGACAGGGGGCCCCGCGCGGCTACACCTTC.

This rearrangement joins TRBV28 to TRBJ2-7; D not certain. Trimming took 7 bases from V and 0 from J, leaving 13 bases between them. CDR3 length: 14 amino acids. Germline V CDR1 and CDR2: MDHEN, SYDVKM. The CDR3: CASMVAGPSYEQYF. For the CDR3, the DNA is TGTGCCAGCATGGTGGCCGGTCCCTCCTACGAGCAGTACTTC.

The V gene is TRBV4-2, the J gene TRBJ2-3; D is unresolved. The CDR3 extends over 13 amino acids. The germline CDR1 and CDR2 sequences are LGHNA and YNFKEQ. V was clipped by 2 bases and J by 3 bases, with 6 bases between them. The CDR3: CASSQPGTDTQYF. In DNA form, the CDR3 reads TGTGCCAGCAGCCAACCTGGTACAGATACGCAGTATTTT.

Comments on this clone: One end of the junction is discordant with germline, which a read error may explain. The chain has TRBV4-1 and TRBJ1-1; maybe TRBD1 (6 bases). Germline V lookup: CDR1 MGHRA, CDR2 YSYEKL. The CDR3 is 11 residues long. The CDR3 region has the DNA TGCGCCAGCAGCCAAGGAGGGCGGGGGCGATTT. Its protein is CASSQGGRGRF.

The chain carries TRBV30 and TRBJ2-7; D may be TRBD1 (6 bases). The CDR3 contains 12 residues. Trimming took off 3 bases at V and 4 bases at J, with 10 bases between the two ends. Germline-derived CDR1 and CDR2 are GTSNPN and SVGIG (reference sequence). The CDR3, as DNA: TGTGCCTGGAGCCCACAGGGTTACGAGCAGTACTTC. Protein sequence: CAWSPQGYEQYF.

V usage is TRBV28 and J usage is TRBJ1-5; no definite D call. The CDR3 covers 15 residues. With 6 bases removed from V and 0 bases from J, the gap between germline ends came to 12 bases. Germline V gene data show CDR1 as MDHEN and CDR2 as SYDVKM. As DNA, the CDR3 is TGTGCCAGCAGACTTCAGATCTATAGCAATCAGCCCCAGCATTTT. This translates into CASRLQIYSNQPQHF. Variable domain in full (rest from reference TRBV28 and TRBJ1-5): DVKVTQSSRYLVKRTGEKVFLECVQDMDHENMFWYRQDPGLGLRLIYFSYDVKMKEKGDIPEGYSVSREKKERFSLILESASTNQTSMYLCASRLQIYSNQPQHFGDGTRLSIL.

CDR3 protein: CASSQDQMGRGEKLFF. CDR3 in DNA: TGCGCCAGCAGCCAAGATCAGATGGGACGCGGGGAAAAACTGTTTTTT. This chain connects TRBV4-3 to TRBJ1-4, with TRBD1 as a possible D gene (5 bases). CDR3 size: 16 residues. Per the germline V gene, CDR1 is LGHNA and CDR2 is YSLEER. V was pared by 0 bases and J by 8 bases, with 16 bases between.